This T cell receptor beta chain was found in a study of long-term antiretroviral therapy in people with HIV. Study conclusions and caveats: HIV repertoires covered narrower CDR3 length ranges than controls did.

On this clone itself: Its target is unknown.

The immunoSEQ assay was v3.0, run at survey level. Data came from immunoSEQ multiplex PCR; TCRdb stores just in-frame clones and leaves some out. The sample records 25,000 to 35,000 clones, approximately 78% being singletons. Before DNA extraction, about 1-10 million cryopreserved PBMC were held in the samples. This CDR3 region has 15 residues. V dropped 5 bases and J dropped 8; count of bases not matched to a gene: 7. CDR1 and CDR2 (germline): KGHSH, LQKENI. This specimen was unsorted PBMCs, taken 2.9 years after starting antiretroviral therapy. V usage is TRBV18 and J usage is TRBJ2-1; 12 nucleotides agree with TRBD2. The TCR comes from a man aged 45-65 years with HIV. The CDR3 DNA follows: TGTGCCAGCTCAGCGCTAGCGGGGGGGTCGGATGAGCAGTTCTTC. Its protein is CASSALAGGSDEQFF. Combining the CDR3 with reference TRBV18 and TRBJ2-1 gives the whole variable domain NAGVMQNPRHLVRRRGQEARLRCSPMKGHSHVYWYRQLPEEGLKFMVYLQKENIIDESGMPKERFSAEFPKEGPSILRIQQVVRGDSAAYFCASSALAGGSDEQFFGPGTRLTVL.